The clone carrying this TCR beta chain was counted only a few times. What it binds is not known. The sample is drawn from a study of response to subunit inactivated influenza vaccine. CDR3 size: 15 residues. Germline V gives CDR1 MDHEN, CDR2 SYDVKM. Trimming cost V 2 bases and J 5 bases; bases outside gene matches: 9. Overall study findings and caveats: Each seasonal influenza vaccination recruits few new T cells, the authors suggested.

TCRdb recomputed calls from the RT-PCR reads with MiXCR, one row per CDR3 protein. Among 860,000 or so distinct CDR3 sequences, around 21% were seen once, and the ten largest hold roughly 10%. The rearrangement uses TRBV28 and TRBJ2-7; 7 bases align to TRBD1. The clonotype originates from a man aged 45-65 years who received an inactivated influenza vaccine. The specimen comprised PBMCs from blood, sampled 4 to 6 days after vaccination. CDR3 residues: CASSLRGTDYHEQYF. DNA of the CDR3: TGTGCCAGCAGTTTAAGGGGGACAGACTACCACGAGCAGTACTTC.